These T cell receptor beta chains were read from a single sample in a study of T cells in Graves' hyperthyroidism and ophthalmopathy. TCRdb fed the multiplex PCR reads into MiXCR, producing one record per CDR3 protein. The sample records under 250,000 distinct CDR3 sequences, around 16% being singletons. Sequenced sample: blood. These receptors came from a woman in her fifties or sixties with Graves' hyperthyroidism. The CDR3 runs from the conserved cysteine through the conserved F or W. Fields, in order: J gene, V gene, clone size, D gene, CDR3 DNA, CDR3 protein. D genes are given only for firm matches. Expanded clones are given a class, and other clones once, few, many or no size at all.

TRBJ2-2,TRBV28,-,-,TGTGCCAGCAGTTTATGGGCTAGCAACACCGGGGAGCTGTTTTTT,CASSLWASNTGELFF
TRBJ2-4,TRBV12-5,many,-,TGTGCTAGTGGTTTGGTACGTCGGGGAGGACTACTAGCCAAAAACATTCAGTACTTC,CASGLVRRGGLLAKNIQYF
TRBJ2-3,TRBV2,many,TRBD2,TGTGCCAGCAGTCCTCTAGCGGGAGAGGCAGATACGCAGTATTTT,CASSPLAGEADTQYF
TRBJ1-2,TRBV12-3/TRBV12-4,many,-,TGTGCCAGCACTCCTGTCGGGAGGGGCTACACCTTC,CASTPVGRGYTF
TRBJ2-1,TRBV11-2,many,-,TGTGCCAGCAGCTTAGAGGGTTTTGTGGCAGGGGTAAGCCATGAGCAGTTCTTC,CASSLEGFVAGVSHEQFF
TRBJ2-6,TRBV12-3/TRBV12-4,few,-,TGTGCCAGCAGTTTAATTGGGGGATCCAGCTCTGGGGCCAACGTCCTGACTTTC,CASSLIGGSSSGANVLTF
TRBJ2-7,TRBV12-3/TRBV12-4,many,-,TGTGCCAGCAGTCATGACGACGGGACATACGAGCAGTACTTC,CASSHDDGTYEQYF
TRBJ2-1,TRBV7-9,-,-,TGTGCCAGCAGCTCACAGGGATTTTCCTACAATGAGCAGTTCTTC,CASSSQGFSYNEQFF
TRBJ2-7,TRBV19,-,TRBD2,TGTGCCAGTCTGCAGGATGGCGGGAGGGCCTCCGAGCGGTACTTC,CASLQDGGRASERYF
TRBJ2-1,TRBV20-1,many,TRBD2,TGCAGTGCTAGGACTAGCGGGAGTACGAATGAGCAGTTCTTC,CSARTSGSTNEQFF
TRBJ1-5,TRBV7-2,many,-,TGTGCCAGCAGCCCCCAACGCGGTCAGCCCCAGCATTTT,CASSPQRGQPQHF
TRBJ1-1,TRBV20-1,many,-,TGCAGTGCTAAGCATCGGACTGAAGCTTTCTTT,CSAKHRTEAFF
TRBJ2-7,TRBV7-8,-,-,TGTGCCAGCAGCTTGGGTTCGGCAGGACCCTACGAGCAGTACTTC,CASSLGSAGPYEQYF
TRBJ1-2,TRBV2,many,TRBD1,TGTGCCAGCAGCTCCAACAGGGGTTATGGCTACACCTTC,CASSSNRGYGYTF
TRBJ2-1,TRBV20-1,-,-,TGCAGTGCGCCCGAAAGGATGGGTCTTAACCACAATGAGCAGTTCTTC,CSAPERMGLNHNEQFF
TRBJ2-7,TRBV6-1,many,-,TGTGCCAGCAAAACCCGCGGACGGCCAGGGGAGCAGTACTTC,CASKTRGRPGEQYF
TRBJ2-1,TRBV29-1,many,-,TGCAGCGTTGTCCCTCTCCTAGCAGGACGCAATGAGCAGTTCTTC,CSVVPLLAGRNEQFF
TRBJ1-2,TRBV11-3,-,-,TGTGCCAGCAGTCAGCCAACCTATGGCTACACCTTC,CASSQPTYGYTF
TRBJ2-5,TRBV27,few,TRBD1,TGTGCCAGCAGTGCAGGACAGGGAGGTACCCAGTACTTC,CASSAGQGGTQYF
TRBJ1-1,TRBV6-2/TRBV6-3,-,TRBD1,TGTGCCAGCAGGCCGACAGGGTGGCGAACTGAAGCTTTCTTT,CASRPTGWRTEAFF
TRBJ2-2,TRBV7-9,few,-,TGTGCCAGCAGCTTATCCAAGGGCAGCACCGGGGAGCTGTTTTTT,CASSLSKGSTGELFF
TRBJ1-5,TRBV7-2,many,-,TGTGCCAGCAGCCTAAGTGTTTCCCAGCCCCAGCATTTT,CASSLSVSQPQHF
TRBJ2-5,TRBV11-3,-,-,TGTGCCAGCAGCTTCCGGGACACCGAGGAGACCCAGTACTTC,CASSFRDTEETQYF
TRBJ2-7,TRBV6-1,few,TRBD1,TGTGCCAGCAGACGGGACAGGTGGAACTCCTACGAGCAGTACTTC,CASRRDRWNSYEQYF
TRBJ2-3,TRBV10-1,-,TRBD1,TGCGCCAGCAGCCACCGGACAGGGCCGGATACGCAGTATTTT,CASSHRTGPDTQYF